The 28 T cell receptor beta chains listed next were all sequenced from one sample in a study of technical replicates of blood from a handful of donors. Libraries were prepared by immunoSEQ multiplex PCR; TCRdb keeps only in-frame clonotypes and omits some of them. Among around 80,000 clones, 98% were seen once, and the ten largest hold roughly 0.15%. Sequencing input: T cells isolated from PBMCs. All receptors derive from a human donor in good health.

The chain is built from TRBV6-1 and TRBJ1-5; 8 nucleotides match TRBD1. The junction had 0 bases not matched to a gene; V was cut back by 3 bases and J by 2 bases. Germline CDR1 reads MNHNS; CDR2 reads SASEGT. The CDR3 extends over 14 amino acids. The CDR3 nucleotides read TGTGCCAGCAGTGAGACAGGGGGCAATCAGCCCCAGCATTTT. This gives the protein CASSETGGNQPQHF.

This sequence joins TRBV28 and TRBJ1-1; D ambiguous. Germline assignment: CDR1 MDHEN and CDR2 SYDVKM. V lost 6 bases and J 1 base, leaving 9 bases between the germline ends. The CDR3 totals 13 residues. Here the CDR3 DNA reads TGTGCCAGCAGGGCACAGTGGAACACTGAAGCTTTCTTT. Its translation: CASRAQWNTEAFF. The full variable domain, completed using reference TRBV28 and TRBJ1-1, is DVKVTQSSRYLVKRTGEKVFLECVQDMDHENMFWYRQDPGLGLRLIYFSYDVKMKEKGDIPEGYSVSREKKERFSLILESASTNQTSMYLCASRAQWNTEAFFGQGTRLTVV.

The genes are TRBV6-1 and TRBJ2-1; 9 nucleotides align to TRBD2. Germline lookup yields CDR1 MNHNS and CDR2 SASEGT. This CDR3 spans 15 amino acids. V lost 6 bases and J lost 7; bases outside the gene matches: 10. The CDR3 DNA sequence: TGTGCCAGCAGAGGGCGGGAGGGCCGGGGAAATGAGCAGTTCTTC. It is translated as CASRGREGRGNEQFF.

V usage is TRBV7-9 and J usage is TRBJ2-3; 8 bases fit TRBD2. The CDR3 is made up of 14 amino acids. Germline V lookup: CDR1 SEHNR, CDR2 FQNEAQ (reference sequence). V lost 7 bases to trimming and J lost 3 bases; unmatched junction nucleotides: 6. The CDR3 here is CASTSGGGTDTQYF. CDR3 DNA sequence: TGTGCCAGCACTTCGGGGGGGGGAACAGATACGCAGTATTTT.

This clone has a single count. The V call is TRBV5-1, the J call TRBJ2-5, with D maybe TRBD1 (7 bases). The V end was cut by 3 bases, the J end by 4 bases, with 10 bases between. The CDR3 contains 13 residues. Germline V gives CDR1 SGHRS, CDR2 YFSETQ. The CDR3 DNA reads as TGCGCCAGCAGCTCCCAGGGGGGAGAGACCCAGTACTTC. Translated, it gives CASSSQGGETQYF.

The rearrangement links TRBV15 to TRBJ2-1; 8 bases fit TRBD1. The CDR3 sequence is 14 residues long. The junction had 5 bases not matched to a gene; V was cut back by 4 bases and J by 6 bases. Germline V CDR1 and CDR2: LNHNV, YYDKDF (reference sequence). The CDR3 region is CATSIGQGINEQFF. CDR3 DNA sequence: TGTGCCACCAGCATAGGACAGGGAATCAATGAGCAGTTCTTC.

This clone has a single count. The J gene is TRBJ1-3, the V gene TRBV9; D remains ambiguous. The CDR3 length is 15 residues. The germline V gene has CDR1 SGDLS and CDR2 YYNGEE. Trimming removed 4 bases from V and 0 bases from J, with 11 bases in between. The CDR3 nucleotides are TGTGCCAGCAGCTCTACAGCAGCCTCTGGAAACACCATATATTTT. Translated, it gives CASSSTAASGNTIYF.

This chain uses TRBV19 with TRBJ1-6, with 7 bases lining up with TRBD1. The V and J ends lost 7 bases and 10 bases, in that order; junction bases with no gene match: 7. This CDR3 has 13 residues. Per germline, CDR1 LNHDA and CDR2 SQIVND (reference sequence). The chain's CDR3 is CASKPGQRSPLHF. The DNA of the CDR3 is TGTGCCAGTAAGCCGGGACAGAGGTCACCCCTCCACTTT.

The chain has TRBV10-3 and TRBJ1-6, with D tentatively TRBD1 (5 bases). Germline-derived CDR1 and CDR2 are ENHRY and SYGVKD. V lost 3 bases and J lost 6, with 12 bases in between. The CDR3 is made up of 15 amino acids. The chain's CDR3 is CAISDPRQPNSPLHF. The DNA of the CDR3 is TGTGCCATCAGTGATCCGAGACAGCCTAATTCACCCCTCCACTTT.

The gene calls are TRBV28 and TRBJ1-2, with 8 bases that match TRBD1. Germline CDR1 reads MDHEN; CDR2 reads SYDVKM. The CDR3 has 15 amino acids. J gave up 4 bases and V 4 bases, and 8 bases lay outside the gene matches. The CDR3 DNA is TGTGCCAGCAGTTCCTGGGACAGGCGACTCTATGGCTACACCTTC. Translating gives CASSSWDRRLYGYTF.

The CDR3 loop is CASSRSGGPFSYEQYF. DNA for the CDR3: TGTGCCAGCAGCCGATCCGGGGGGCCCTTTTCCTACGAGCAGTACTTC. V and J are TRBV5-6 and TRBJ2-7, with D perhaps matching TRBD2 (7 bases). CDR1 and CDR2 from the germline V gene are SGHDT and YYEEEE. The CDR3 is made up of 16 amino acids. The ends were cut back, 4 bases at V and 1 base at J, with 18 bases in the middle. The full variable domain, completed using reference TRBV5-6 and TRBJ2-7, is DAGVTQSPTHLIKTRGQQVTLRCSPKSGHDTVSWYQQALGQGPQFIFQYYEEEERQRGNFPDRFSGHQFPNYSSELNVNALLLGDSALYLCASSRSGGPFSYEQYFGPGTRLTVT.

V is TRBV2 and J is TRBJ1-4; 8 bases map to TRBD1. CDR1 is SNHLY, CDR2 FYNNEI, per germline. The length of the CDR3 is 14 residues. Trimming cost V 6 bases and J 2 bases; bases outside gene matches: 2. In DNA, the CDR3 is TGTGCCAGCAGAAACAGGGGGACTAATGAAAAACTGTTTTTT. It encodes CASRNRGTNEKLFF.

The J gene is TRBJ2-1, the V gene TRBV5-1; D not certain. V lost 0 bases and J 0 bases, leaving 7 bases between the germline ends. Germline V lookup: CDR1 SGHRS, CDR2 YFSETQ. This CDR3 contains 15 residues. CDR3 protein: CASSLVPGSYNEQFF. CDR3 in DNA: TGCGCCAGCAGCTTGGTTCCAGGCTCCTACAATGAGCAGTTCTTC.

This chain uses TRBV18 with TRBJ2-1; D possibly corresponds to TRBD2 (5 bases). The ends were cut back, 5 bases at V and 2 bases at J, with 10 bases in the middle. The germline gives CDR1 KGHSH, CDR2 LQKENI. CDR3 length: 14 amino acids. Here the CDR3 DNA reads TGTGCCAGCTCAGCCACCGGGACCTACAATGAGCAGTTCTTC. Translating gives CASSATGTYNEQFF. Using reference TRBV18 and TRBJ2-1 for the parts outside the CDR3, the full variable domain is NAGVMQNPRHLVRRRGQEARLRCSPMKGHSHVYWYRQLPEEGLKFMVYLQKENIIDESGMPKERFSAEFPKEGPSILRIQQVVRGDSAAYFCASSATGTYNEQFFGPGTRLTVL.

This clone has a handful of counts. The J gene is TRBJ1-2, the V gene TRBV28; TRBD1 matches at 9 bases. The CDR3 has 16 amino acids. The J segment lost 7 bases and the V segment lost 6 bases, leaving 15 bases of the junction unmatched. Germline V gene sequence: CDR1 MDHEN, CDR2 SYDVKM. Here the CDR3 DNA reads TGTGCCAGCAGCTACCCTCCGGGACAGGGATTCGGTGGCTACACCTTC. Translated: CASSYPPGQGFGGYTF.

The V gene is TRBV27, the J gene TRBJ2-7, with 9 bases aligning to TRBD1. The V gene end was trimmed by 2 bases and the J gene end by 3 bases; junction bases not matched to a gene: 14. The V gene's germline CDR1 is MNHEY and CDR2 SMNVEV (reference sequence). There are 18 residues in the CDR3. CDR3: CASSLRASGTGGIYEQYF. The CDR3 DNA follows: TGTGCCAGCAGTTTACGGGCTTCAGGAACAGGGGGCATCTACGAGCAGTACTTC.

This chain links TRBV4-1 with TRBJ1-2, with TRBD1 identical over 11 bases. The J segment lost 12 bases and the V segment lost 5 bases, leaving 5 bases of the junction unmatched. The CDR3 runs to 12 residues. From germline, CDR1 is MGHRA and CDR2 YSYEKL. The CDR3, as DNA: TGCGCCAGCAGCGGGGACAGGGGGTTGAACACCTTC. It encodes CASSGDRGLNTF.

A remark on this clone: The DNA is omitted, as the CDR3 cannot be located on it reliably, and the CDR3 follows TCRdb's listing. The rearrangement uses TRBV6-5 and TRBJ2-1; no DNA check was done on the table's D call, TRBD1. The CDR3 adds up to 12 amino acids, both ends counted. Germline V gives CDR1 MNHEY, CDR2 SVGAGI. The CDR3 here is CASSFGTGSRVF.

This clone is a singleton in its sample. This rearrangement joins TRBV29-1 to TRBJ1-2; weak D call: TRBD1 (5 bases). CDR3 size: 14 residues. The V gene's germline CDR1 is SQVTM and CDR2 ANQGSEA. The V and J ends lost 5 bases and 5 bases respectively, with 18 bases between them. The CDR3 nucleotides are TGCAGCGTTCATGCGACGGAACAGGAGTATGGCTACACCTTC. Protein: CSVHATEQEYGYTF.

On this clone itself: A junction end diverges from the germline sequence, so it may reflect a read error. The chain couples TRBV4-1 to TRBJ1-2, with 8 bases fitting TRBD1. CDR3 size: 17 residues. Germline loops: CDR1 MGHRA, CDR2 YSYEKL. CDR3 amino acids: CASSQEDRAGERSGYTF. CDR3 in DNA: TGCGCCAGCAGTCAAGAGGACAGGGCAGGGGAAAGGAGCGGCTACACCTTC.

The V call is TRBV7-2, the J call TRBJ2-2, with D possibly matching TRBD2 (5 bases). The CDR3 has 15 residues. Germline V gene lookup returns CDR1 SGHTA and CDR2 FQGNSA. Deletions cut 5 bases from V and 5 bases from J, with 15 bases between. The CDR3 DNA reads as TGTGCCAGCAGCCCAAGGACTGTAAGGACCGGGGAGCTGTTTTTT. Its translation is CASSPRTVRTGELFF.

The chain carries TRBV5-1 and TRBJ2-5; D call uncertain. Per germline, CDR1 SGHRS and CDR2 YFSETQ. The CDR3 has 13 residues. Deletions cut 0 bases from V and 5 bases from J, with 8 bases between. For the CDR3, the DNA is TGCGCCAGCAGCTTGGGGTCCGAGGAGACCCAGTACTTC. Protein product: CASSLGSEETQYF.

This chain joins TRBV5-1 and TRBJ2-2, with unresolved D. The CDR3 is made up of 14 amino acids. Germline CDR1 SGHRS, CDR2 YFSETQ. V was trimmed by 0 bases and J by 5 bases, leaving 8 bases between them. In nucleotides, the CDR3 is TGCGCCAGCAGCTTGGCCCGTCCGACCGGGGAGCTGTTTTTT. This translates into CASSLARPTGELFF.

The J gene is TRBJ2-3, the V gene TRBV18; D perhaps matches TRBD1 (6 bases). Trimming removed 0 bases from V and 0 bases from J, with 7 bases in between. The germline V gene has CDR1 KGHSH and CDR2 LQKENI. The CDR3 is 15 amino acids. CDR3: CASSPPTGSTDTQYF. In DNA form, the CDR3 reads TGTGCCAGCTCACCACCCACAGGGAGCACAGATACGCAGTATTTT.

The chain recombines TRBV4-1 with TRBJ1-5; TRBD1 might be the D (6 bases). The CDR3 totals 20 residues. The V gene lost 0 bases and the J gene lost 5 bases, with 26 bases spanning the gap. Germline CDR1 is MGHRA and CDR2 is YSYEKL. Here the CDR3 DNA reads TGCGCCAGCAGCCAAGACATTGGAAAAACAGGGATTGTCACCGATCAGCCCCAGCATTTT. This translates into CASSQDIGKTGIVTDQPQHF.

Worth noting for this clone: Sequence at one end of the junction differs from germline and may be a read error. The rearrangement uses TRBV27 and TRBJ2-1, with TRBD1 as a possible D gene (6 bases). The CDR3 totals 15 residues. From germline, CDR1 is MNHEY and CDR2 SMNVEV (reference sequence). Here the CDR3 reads CASRGAGVGIWERFF. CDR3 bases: TGTGCCAGCAGGGGAGCAGGGGTAGGCATTTGGGAGCGGTTCTTC.

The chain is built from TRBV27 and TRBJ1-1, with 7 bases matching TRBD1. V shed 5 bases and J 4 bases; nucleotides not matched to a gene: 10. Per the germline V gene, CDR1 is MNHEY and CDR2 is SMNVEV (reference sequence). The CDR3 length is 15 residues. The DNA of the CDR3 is TGTGCCAGCAGTCCCCGAGGGACAGTCGGCACTGAAGCTTTCTTT. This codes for CASSPRGTVGTEAFF.

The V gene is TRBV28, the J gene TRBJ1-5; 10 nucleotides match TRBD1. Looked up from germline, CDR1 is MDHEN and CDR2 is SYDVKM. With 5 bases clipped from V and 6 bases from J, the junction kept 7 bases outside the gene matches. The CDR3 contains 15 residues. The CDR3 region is CASSAATGGIQPQHF. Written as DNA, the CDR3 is TGTGCCAGCAGTGCAGCGACAGGGGGCATTCAGCCCCAGCATTTT.